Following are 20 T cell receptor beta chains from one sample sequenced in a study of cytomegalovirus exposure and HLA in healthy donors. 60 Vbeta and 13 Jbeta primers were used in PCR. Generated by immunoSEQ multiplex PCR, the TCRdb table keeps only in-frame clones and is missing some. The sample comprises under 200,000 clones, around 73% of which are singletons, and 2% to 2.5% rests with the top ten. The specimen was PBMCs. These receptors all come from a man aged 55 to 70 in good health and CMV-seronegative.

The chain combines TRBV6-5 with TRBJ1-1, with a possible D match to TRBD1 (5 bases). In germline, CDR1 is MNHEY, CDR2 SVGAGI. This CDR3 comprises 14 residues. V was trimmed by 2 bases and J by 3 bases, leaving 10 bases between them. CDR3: CASSYIGADTEAFF. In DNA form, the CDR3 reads TGTGCCAGCAGTTACATTGGGGCCGACACTGAAGCTTTCTTT.

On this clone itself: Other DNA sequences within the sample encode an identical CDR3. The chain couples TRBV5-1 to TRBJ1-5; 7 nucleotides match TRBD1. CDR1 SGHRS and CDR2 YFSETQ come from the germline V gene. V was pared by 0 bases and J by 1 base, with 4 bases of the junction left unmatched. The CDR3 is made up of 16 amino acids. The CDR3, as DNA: TGCGCCAGCAGCTTGGGGTCAGGGGGGAGCAATCAGCCCCAGCATTTT. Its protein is CASSLGSGGSNQPQHF.

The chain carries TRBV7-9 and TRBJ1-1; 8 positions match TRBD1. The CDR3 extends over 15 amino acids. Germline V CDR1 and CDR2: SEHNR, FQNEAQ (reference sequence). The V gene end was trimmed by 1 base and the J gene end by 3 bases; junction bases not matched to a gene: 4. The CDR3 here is CASSLGGTGHTEAFF. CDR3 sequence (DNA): TGTGCCAGCAGCTTAGGAGGGACAGGTCACACTGAAGCTTTCTTT.

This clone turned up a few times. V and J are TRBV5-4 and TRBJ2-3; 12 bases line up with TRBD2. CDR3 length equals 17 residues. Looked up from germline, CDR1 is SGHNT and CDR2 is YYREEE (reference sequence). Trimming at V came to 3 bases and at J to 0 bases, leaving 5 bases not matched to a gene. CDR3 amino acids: CASSWTSGVTSTDTQYF. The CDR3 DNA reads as TGTGCCAGCAGCTGGACTAGCGGGGTCACTAGCACAGATACGCAGTATTTT. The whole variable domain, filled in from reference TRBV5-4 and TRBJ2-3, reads ETGVTQSPTHLIKTRGQQVTLRCSSQSGHNTVSWYQQALGQGPQFIFQYYREEENGRGNFPPRFSGLQFPNYSSELNVNALELDDSALYLCASSWTSGVTSTDTQYFGPGTRLTVL.

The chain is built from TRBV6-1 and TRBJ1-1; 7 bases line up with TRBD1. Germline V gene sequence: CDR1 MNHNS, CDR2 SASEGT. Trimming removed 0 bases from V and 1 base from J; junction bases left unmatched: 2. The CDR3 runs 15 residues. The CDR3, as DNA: TGTGCCAGCAGTGAAGCGGAGGGGGCGAACACTGAAGCTTTCTTT. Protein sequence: CASSEAEGANTEAFF.

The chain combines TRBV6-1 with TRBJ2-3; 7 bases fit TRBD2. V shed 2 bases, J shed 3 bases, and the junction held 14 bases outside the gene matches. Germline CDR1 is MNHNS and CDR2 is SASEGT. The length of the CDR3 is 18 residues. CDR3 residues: CASSETWGRASGTDTQYF. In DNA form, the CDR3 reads TGTGCCAGCAGTGAAACTTGGGGGAGGGCTAGCGGAACAGATACGCAGTATTTT.

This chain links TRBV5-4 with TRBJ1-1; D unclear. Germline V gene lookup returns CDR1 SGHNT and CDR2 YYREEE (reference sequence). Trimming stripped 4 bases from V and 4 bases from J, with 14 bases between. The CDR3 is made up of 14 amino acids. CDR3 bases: TGTGCCAGCAGCCCGGATCGCTGGAGCACTGAAGCTTTCTTT. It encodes CASSPDRWSTEAFF.

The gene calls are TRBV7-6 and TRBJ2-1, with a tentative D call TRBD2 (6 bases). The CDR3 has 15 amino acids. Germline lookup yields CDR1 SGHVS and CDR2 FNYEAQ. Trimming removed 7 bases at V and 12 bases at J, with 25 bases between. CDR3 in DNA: TGTGCCAGCACCAGGACTAAGGCTCTAGGGTCGGGGCAGTTCTTC. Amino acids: CASTRTKALGSGQFF. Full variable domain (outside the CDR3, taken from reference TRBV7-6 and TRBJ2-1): GAGVSQSPRYKVTKRGQDVALRCDPISGHVSLYWYRQALGQGPEFLTYFNYEAQQDKSGLPNDRFSAERPEGSISTLTIQRTEQRDSAMYRCASTRTKALGSGQFFGPGTRLTVL.

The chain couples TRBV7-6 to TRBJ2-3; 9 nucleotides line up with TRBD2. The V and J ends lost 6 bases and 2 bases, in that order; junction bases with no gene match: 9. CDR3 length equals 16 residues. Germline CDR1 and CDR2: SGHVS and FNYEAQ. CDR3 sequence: CASRRDAGGITDTQYF. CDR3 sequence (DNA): TGTGCCAGCAGACGTGACGCGGGGGGGATCACAGATACGCAGTATTTT.

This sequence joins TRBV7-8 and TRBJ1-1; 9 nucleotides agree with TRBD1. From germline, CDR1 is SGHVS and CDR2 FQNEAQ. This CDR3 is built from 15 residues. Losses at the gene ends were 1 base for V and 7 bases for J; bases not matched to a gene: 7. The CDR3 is CASSLVQGAQGEAFF. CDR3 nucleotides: TGTGCCAGCAGCTTAGTACAGGGGGCGCAGGGTGAAGCTTTCTTT.

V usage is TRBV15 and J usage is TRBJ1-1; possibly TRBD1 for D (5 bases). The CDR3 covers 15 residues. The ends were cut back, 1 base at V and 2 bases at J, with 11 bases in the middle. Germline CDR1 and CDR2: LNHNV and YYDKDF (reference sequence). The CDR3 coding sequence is TGTGCCACCAGCAGAGGGCAGGACAAAAACACTGAAGCTTTCTTT. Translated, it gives CATSRGQDKNTEAFF.

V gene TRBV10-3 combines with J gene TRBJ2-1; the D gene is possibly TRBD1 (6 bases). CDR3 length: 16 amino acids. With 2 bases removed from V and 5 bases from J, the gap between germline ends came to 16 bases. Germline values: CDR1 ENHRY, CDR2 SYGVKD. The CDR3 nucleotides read TGTGCCATCAGTGAGCGCGACAGGATCTTTAACAATGAGCAGTTCTTC. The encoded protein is CAISERDRIFNNEQFF.

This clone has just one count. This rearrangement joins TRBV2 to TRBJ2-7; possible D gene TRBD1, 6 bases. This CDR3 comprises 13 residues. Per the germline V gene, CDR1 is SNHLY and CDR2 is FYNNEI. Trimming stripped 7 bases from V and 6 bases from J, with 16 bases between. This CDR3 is CASNENRVGEQYF. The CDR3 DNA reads TGTGCCAGCAATGAGAACAGGGTGGGCGAGCAGTACTTC.

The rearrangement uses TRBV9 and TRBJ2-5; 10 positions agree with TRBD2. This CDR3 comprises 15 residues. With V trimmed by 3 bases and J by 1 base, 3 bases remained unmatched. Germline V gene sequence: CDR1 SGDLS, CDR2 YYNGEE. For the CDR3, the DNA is TGTGCCAGCAGCGGGAGCGGGGGGGTCCAAGAGACCCAGTACTTC. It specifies CASSGSGGVQETQYF.

CDR3 residues: CASSARDRGNTEAFF. As DNA, the CDR3 is TGTGCCAGCAGCGCGAGGGACAGAGGGAACACTGAAGCTTTCTTT. The chain is built from TRBV28 and TRBJ1-1; TRBD1 aligns across 7 bases. The CDR3 extends over 15 amino acids. Per the germline V gene, CDR1 is MDHEN and CDR2 is SYDVKM. The trim removed 6 bases at V and 1 base at J, leaving 8 bases unmatched.

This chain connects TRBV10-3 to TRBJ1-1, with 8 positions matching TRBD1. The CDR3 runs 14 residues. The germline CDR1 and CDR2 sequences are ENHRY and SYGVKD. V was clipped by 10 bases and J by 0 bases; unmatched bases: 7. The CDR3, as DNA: TGTGCCACCGGGACAGGAGATTTGAACACTGAAGCTTTCTTT. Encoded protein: CATGTGDLNTEAFF.

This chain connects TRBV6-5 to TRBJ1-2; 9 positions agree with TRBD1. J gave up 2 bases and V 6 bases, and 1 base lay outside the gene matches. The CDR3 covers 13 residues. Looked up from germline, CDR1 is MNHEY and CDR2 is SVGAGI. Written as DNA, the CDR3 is TGTGCCAGCAGAGGGACAGGGAACTATGGCTACACCTTC. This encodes CASRGTGNYGYTF.

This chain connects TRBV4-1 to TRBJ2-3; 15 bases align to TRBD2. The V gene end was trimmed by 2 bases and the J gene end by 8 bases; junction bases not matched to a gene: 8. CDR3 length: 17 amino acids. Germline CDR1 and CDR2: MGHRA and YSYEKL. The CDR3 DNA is TGCGCCAGCAGCCAAATCGGACTAGCGGGGGGGCCTGGTACGCAGTATTTT. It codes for CASSQIGLAGGPGTQYF.

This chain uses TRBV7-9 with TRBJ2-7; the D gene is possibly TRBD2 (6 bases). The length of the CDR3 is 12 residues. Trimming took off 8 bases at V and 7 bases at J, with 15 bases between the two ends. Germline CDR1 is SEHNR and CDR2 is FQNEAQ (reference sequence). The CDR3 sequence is CASRGPGGEQYF. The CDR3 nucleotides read TGTGCCAGCCGCGGGCCCGGGGGTGAGCAGTACTTC.

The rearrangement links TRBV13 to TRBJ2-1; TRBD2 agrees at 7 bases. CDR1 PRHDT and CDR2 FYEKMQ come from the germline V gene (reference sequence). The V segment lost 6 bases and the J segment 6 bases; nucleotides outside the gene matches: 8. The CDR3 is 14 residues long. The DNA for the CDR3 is TGTGCCAGCAGACACCGACTAGCCCCCAATGAGCAGTTCTTC. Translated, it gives CASRHRLAPNEQFF.